The sequence of this TCR beta chain was determined in a study of blood T cells in healthy people across ages. Using a J-beta primer mix together with a sample-barcoded 5' primer, a second PCR was run for about 6 to 12 cycles. TCRdb reprocessed the 5' RACE reads with MiXCR, giving one entry per CDR3 protein. Here the sample spans over a million distinct CDR3 sequences, less than 50% being singletons. Broader study findings: More naive CD4+ cells and higher diversity were found in long-lived than in aged donors.

A remark on this clonotype: Its cognate antigen is unknown. A read error may produce the germline difference seen at one junction end.

The CDR3 is made up of 12 amino acids. Germline values: CDR1 KGHSH, CDR2 LQKENI. The J gene is TRBJ1-2, the V gene TRBV18; TRBD1 is a possible D gene (6 bases). The source of this sequence is a woman aged 55-70 years in good health. Sequenced: blood. This chain's CDR3 is CAGSPPGAGYTF. The DNA for the CDR3 is TGTGCCGGCTCACCACCGGGGGCCGGCTACACCTTC. Full variable domain (outside the CDR3, taken from reference TRBV18 and TRBJ1-2): NAGVMQNPRHLVRRRGQEARLRCSPMKGHSHVYWYRQLPEEGLKFMVYLQKENIIDESGMPKERFSAEFPKEGPSILRIQQVVRGDSAAYFCAGSPPGAGYTFGSGTRLTVV.